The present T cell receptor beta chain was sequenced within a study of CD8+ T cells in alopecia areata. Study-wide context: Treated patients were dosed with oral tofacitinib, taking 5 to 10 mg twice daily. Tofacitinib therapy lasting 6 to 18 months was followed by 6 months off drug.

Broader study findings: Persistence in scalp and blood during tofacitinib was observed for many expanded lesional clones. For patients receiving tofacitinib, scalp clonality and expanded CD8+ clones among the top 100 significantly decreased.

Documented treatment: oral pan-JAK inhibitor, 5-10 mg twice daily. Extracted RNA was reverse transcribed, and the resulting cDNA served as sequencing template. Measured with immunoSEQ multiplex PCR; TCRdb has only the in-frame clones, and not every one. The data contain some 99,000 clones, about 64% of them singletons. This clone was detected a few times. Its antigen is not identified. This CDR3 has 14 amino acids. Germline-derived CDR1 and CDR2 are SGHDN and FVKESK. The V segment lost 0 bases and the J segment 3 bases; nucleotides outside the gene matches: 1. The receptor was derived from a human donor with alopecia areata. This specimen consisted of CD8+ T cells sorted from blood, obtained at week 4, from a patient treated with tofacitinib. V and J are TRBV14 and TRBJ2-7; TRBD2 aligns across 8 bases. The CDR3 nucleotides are TGTGCCAGCAGCCAAGACGGGGGGGTCTACGAGCAGTACTTC. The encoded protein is CASSQDGGVYEQYF.